Shown below are 19 T cell receptor beta chains from a single sample sequenced in a study of tumor-infiltrating lymphocytes in glioblastoma multiforme. TCR beta libraries were built from RNA through three nested multiplex PCR rounds using modified ARM-PCR. TCRdb reprocessed the multiplex PCR reads with MiXCR, giving one entry per CDR3 protein. The sample lists under 35,000 distinct CDR3 sequences, 61% occurring once. The sample taken for sequencing was brain tumor tissue. The receptors were sampled from a male donor with glioblastoma.

A remark on this clonotype: One end of the junction fails to match germline, which may point to a read error. The V gene is TRBV5-6, the J gene TRBJ2-2; 10 bases are shared with TRBD2. CDR1 is SGHDT and CDR2 is YYEEEE in the germline V gene. This CDR3 contains 16 residues. The CDR3 loop reads CASSLLAGASTGELLF. Written as DNA, the CDR3 is TGTGCTAGCAGCTTGCTAGCGGGAGCTTCTACCGGGGAGCTGCTTTTT.

This clonotype came up a few times. This sequence joins TRBV28 and TRBJ1-5, with D tentatively TRBD1 (5 bases). In germline, CDR1 is MDHEN, CDR2 SYDVKM. V lost 5 bases and J lost 7, with 15 bases in between. The length of the CDR3 is 14 residues. CDR3 residues: CASSQPQGGQPQHF. Here the CDR3 DNA reads TGTGCCAGCAGTCAGCCCCAGGGAGGGCAGCCCCAGCATTTT. Combining the CDR3 with reference TRBV28 and TRBJ1-5 gives the whole variable domain DVKVTQSSRYLVKRTGEKVFLECVQDMDHENMFWYRQDPGLGLRLIYFSYDVKMKEKGDIPEGYSVSREKKERFSLILESASTNQTSMYLCASSQPQGGQPQHFGDGTRLSIL.

V and J are TRBV11-2 and TRBJ1-1, with a weak D call TRBD1 (5 bases). The germline V gene encodes CDR1 SGHAT and CDR2 FQNNGV. Deletions cut 1 base from V and 11 bases from J, with 17 bases between. The CDR3 length is 14 residues. This CDR3 reads CASSLGGRNNEAFF. CDR3 bases: TGTGCCAGCAGCTTAGGGGGGAGGAACAATGAGGCTTTCTTT.

This chain joins TRBV20-1 and TRBJ2-7; perhaps TRBD1 as D (5 bases). Germline CDR1 and CDR2: DFQATT and SNEGSKA (reference sequence). V gave up 8 bases and J gave up 0 bases, with 17 bases separating them. The CDR3 totals 14 residues. In DNA, the CDR3 is TGCAGTACCTATCGTGACAGCATCTCCTACGAGCAGTACTTC. It codes for CSTYRDSISYEQYF.

This chain links TRBV19 with TRBJ2-1, with no clear D. Trimming cost V 1 base and J 4 bases, with 5 bases left between them. The germline gives CDR1 LNHDA, CDR2 SQIVND (reference sequence). There are 13 residues in the CDR3. CDR3 residues: CASSIGPYNEQFF. Here the CDR3 DNA reads TGTGCCAGTAGTATAGGGCCTTACAATGAGCAGTTCTTC.

With regard to this clonotype: The junction and the germline gene differ at one end; a read error may be behind it. J is TRBJ2-1 and V is TRBV14; the D is unclear. The germline gives CDR1 SGHDN, CDR2 FVKESK. The CDR3 totals 15 residues. DNA for the CDR3: TGTGCCTGCAGCCAAGATGGCGCCAGGCACAATGAACAGTTCTTC. It translates to CACSQDGARHNEQFF.

This clonotype was recorded once. The gene calls are TRBV11-3 and TRBJ2-2; 7 bases agree with TRBD2. Germline V lookup: CDR1 SGHNT, CDR2 YENEEA. Germline trimming cut 5 bases from V and 4 bases from J; bases unmatched to any gene: 10. The CDR3 extends over 16 amino acids. Here the CDR3 reads CASSSPSGVGTGELFF. CDR3 nucleotides: TGTGCCAGCAGCAGCCCTAGCGGCGTGGGCACCGGGGAGCTGTTTTTT.

The V gene is TRBV11-2, the J gene TRBJ2-7, with 8 positions matching TRBD2. Germline assignment: CDR1 SGHAT and CDR2 FQNNGV. V was pared by 5 bases and J by 5 bases, with 17 bases of the junction left unmatched. This CDR3 is 17 amino acids long. This CDR3 is CASSTGLAGRFGDEQYF. DNA for the CDR3: TGTGCCAGCAGCACAGGACTAGCTGGAAGGTTCGGGGACGAGCAGTACTTC.

The chain couples TRBV20-1 to TRBJ2-3; TRBD2 matches 10 bases. Germline V lookup: CDR1 DFQATT, CDR2 SNEGSKA (reference sequence). This CDR3 comprises 20 residues. V gave up 0 bases and J gave up 4 bases; unmatched junction bases: 19. The CDR3 sequence: CSARDWRRISGRRSADTQYF. CDR3 in DNA: TGCAGTGCTAGAGATTGGAGGAGGATTAGCGGGAGGCGTAGCGCAGATACGCAGTATTTT.

Note on this clonotype: The CDR3 does not end in the conserved phenylalanine or tryptophan, so this is likely a read error. The chain joins TRBV14 to TRBJ2-1, with TRBD2 as a possible D gene (6 bases). The CDR3 extends over 14 amino acids. Germline V gene data show CDR1 as SGHDN and CDR2 as FVKESK. V was clipped by 4 bases and J by 5 bases, with 12 bases between them. CDR3 sequence (DNA): TGTGCCAGCAGCCGCGGGATTTCAAACAATGAGCAGTTCTTA. Amino acids: CASSRGISNNEQFL.

Regarding this clonotype: This sequence may be a read error, since a much larger clone differs from it by one base. The J gene is TRBJ1-2, the V gene TRBV28; D remains ambiguous. This CDR3 contains 15 residues. Germline assignment: CDR1 MDHEN and CDR2 SYDVKM. CDR3 amino acids: CASSTPMVANYGFTF. As DNA, the CDR3 is TGTGCCAGCAGTACTCCTATGGTTGCTAACTATGGCTTCACCTTC.

The rearrangement uses TRBV10-1 and TRBJ2-1; D gene uncertain. The CDR3 loop spans 13 amino acids. Germline CDR1 WNHNN, CDR2 SYGVQD (reference sequence). V shed 2 bases and J shed 4 bases, with 6 bases lying between them. CDR3 loop: CASSEDNYNEQFF. In nucleotides, the CDR3 is TGCGCCAGCAGTGAGGACAATTACAATGAGCAGTTCTTC.

There are many counts of this clonotype. A much larger clone lies one base from this, so it may be a read error. The rearrangement joins TRBV11-1 to TRBJ2-1, with D unclear. The CDR3 is 12 amino acids. Looked up from germline, CDR1 is SGHAT and CDR2 is FQDESV (reference sequence). V was clipped by 2 bases and J by 12 bases, with 11 bases between them. The DNA of the CDR3 is TGTGCCAGCAGCTTAATTGGGGATGGGCAGTTCTTC. Its protein is CASSLIGDGQFF.

In regard to this clonotype: At one end, the junction sequence differs from germline, possibly due to a read error. The chain recombines TRBV20-1 with TRBJ2-1; tentative D call: TRBD1 (6 bases). The CDR3 has 15 amino acids. CDR1 DFQATT and CDR2 SNEGSKA come from the germline V gene (reference sequence). The chain's CDR3 is CGARALDSLVHEQFF. CDR3 nucleotide sequence: TGCGGTGCTAGAGCCCTGGACAGCTTAGTCCATGAACAGTTCTTC.

About this clonotype itself: The conserved phenylalanine or tryptophan normally closing the CDR3 is absent here, so this likely arose from a read error. In DNA form, the CDR3 reads TGCAGCGTTGAACCGCTCAGGGGGGAAGCTTTCTCC. It encodes CSVEPLRGEAFS. V gene TRBV29-1 combines with J gene TRBJ1-1; TRBD1 matches 7 bases. In germline, CDR1 is SQVTM, CDR2 ANQGSEA. The CDR3 has 12 residues. V lost 2 bases to trimming and J lost 8 bases; unmatched junction nucleotides: 5.

The chain uses TRBV29-1 and TRBJ2-5; D gene uncertain. Trimming took off 7 bases at V and 7 bases at J, with 16 bases between the two ends. The CDR3 sequence is 12 residues long. Germline V gene data show CDR1 as SQVTM and CDR2 as ANQGSEA. Here the CDR3 reads CSGSLGDGTQYF. CDR3 bases: TGCAGCGGGAGTCTTGGGGATGGGACCCAGTACTTC.

Concerning this clonotype: One base away lies a much larger clone, so this may be a sequencing read error. V usage is TRBV7-9 and J usage is TRBJ1-6; D possibly corresponds to TRBD1 (5 bases). This CDR3 is 13 amino acids long. The V gene's germline CDR1 is SEHNR and CDR2 FQNEAQ (reference sequence). Trimming shortened V by 10 bases and J by 8 bases, and 15 bases separated the two germline ends. The CDR3 spells CANCAGGDSPLHF. CDR3 bases: TGTGCCAACTGCGCCGGGGGGGATTCACCCCTCCACTTT.

CDR3 protein: CASSYRYYEQYF. CDR3 nucleotide sequence: TGTGCCAGCAGCTACCGGTACTACGAGCAGTACTTC. V is TRBV11-3 and J is TRBJ2-7, with no clear D. The V end was cut by 4 bases, the J end by 3 bases, with 7 bases between. Germline CDR1 and CDR2: SGHNT and YENEEA. The CDR3 has 12 residues.

On this clonotype: This could be a read error, since a much larger clone is one nucleotide away. V and J are TRBV1 and TRBJ1-2; whether TRBD1, the table's D call, matches the DNA was not checked. TRBV1 corresponds to a pseudogene. The CDR3 is made up of 15 amino acids. As DNA, the CDR3 is TGCACCAGCGGGACATACAGGGCCTTTAACTATGGCTACACCTTC. Its translation is CTSGTYRAFNYGYTF.